This T cell receptor beta chain was documented in a study of cytomegalovirus exposure and HLA in healthy donors. Broader study findings: Only CMV serostatus was available as immune exposure information. In a later analysis, a missense DCLRE1C variant was linked to TCR beta V- and J-gene trimming. The study recorded over 150 TCR beta chains that were cytomegalovirus-associated.

The PCR had 60 Vbeta and 13 Jbeta primers. Under the authors' procedure: Later analysis identified tens of millions of unique TCR beta chains, about 10 million shared. Profiling relied on immunoSEQ multiplex PCR, and the TCRdb table lists in-frame clones only, not all of them. The DNA gave D and trimming, while V, J and clone size come from that table. In the table there are about 130,000 clones, roughly 80% of which are singletons. As concerns this clone: What it binds is unknown.

Germline V gene sequence: CDR1 MNHEY, CDR2 SVGAGI. V lost 7 bases to trimming and J lost 6 bases, with 14 bases between them. This CDR3 comprises 13 residues. Input material: PBMCs. This clonotype originated in a female donor in good health and CMV-seronegative. The gene calls are TRBV6-5 and TRBJ2-3, with a possible D match to TRBD2 (5 bases). CDR3 amino acids: CASKVPGGDTQYF. The CDR3 coding sequence is TGTGCCAGCAAAGTCCCTGGCGGGGATACGCAGTATTTT.